This T cell receptor beta chain originates from a study of naive and memory T cell subsets. Study-wide points: Gini index rose across naive, CM, EM and EMRA in CD4 and CD8. Naive and memory repertoire findings lacked a ground truth for validation. Expression changes during T cell differentiation may affect RNA-based TCR counts.

For this clonotype: No antigen is known for it.

V was trimmed by 5 bases and J by 3 bases, leaving 17 bases between them. Germline V gene sequence: CDR1 MDHEN, CDR2 SYDVKM. This CDR3 is built from 15 residues. Cells stained for CD3, CD4, CD8, CD45RA and CD27 were sorted into four subsets. The beta constant-region primer was an equimolar mix of two oligonucleotides covering TRBC1 and TRBC2. Ligated cDNA was amplified by four rounds of PCR with nested alpha and beta constant-region primers and SP2. TCRdb processed the UMI-ligation and nested PCR reads anew with MiXCR; each CDR3 protein has one entry. The table has some 80,000 distinct CDR3 sequences, 9% seen once.

The TCR comes from a human donor in good health. The sequencing input was naive CD8+ T cells from blood. V gene TRBV28 combines with J gene TRBJ2-7; tentative D call: TRBD2 (7 bases). CDR3 loop: CASSLGPGGHYEQYF. DNA of the CDR3: TGTGCCAGCAGTCTGGGACCGGGGGGACACTACGAGCAGTACTTC.